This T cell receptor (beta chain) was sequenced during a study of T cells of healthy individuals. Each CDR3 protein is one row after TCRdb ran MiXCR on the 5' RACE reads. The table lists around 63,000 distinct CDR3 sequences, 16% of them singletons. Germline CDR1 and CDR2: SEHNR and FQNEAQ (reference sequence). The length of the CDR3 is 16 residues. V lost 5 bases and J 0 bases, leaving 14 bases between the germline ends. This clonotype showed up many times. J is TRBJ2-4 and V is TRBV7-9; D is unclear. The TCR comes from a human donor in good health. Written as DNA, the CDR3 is TGTGCCAGCAGCATTGAACCGGGCTTAGCCAAAAACATTCAGTACTTC. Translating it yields CASSIEPGLAKNIQYF.